This T cell receptor beta chain appears in the sequencing data of a study of blood T cell repertoires in COVID-19. Study-level background: Sources were T cells, B-cell-depleted T cells, or PBMCs; the material itself was cDNA or gDNA.

The CDR3 loop spans 15 amino acids. Trimming removed 7 bases from V and 1 base from J; junction bases left unmatched: 6. The germline V gene encodes CDR1 WSHSY and CDR2 SAAADI. How the authors handled the data: Amplification from reference gene primers served as the basis for estimated nucleated cell counts. The method was immunoSEQ multiplex PCR; TCRdb's version includes in-frame clones alone and lacks a portion of them. The DNA gave D and trimming, while V, J and clone size come from that table. The sample yields under 300,000 clones, about 90% seen once. This sequence joins TRBV10-2 and TRBJ2-2; 7 bases are shared with TRBD1. Material for sequencing was peripheral blood. The sequence derives from a woman in her 30s with COVID-19, enrolled during active disease. CDR3 protein: CASNRRTGNTGELFF. The CDR3 DNA reads TGCGCCAGCAATCGCAGGACAGGGAACACCGGGGAGCTGTTTTTT.